The next 19 T cell receptor beta chains were all read from a single sample in a study of neurological immune-mediated disorders. Indicated time point: technical triplicate 1. One entry per CDR3 protein, called by TCRdb with MiXCR from the 5' RACE reads. The sample holds 30,000 to 40,000 distinct CDR3 sequences, approximately 10% seen once. Material for sequencing was PBMCs. The origin of the receptors is a man in his sixties with HTLV-1-associated myelopathy (HAM/TSP).

This clonotype appeared many times. The chain uses TRBV29-1 and TRBJ2-5, with D perhaps given as TRBD1 or TRBD2 (6 bases each). V lost 5 bases and J 7 bases, leaving 14 bases between the germline ends. CDR3 size: 12 residues. Per germline, CDR1 SQVTM and CDR2 ANQGSEA. The CDR3 sequence: CSVLTGRGTQYF. The CDR3 DNA reads TGCAGCGTTCTCACAGGGCGGGGGACCCAGTACTTC.

The chain links TRBV12-5 to TRBJ1-5; TRBD1 might be the D (5 bases). This CDR3 spans 21 amino acids. V lost 0 bases, J lost 0 bases, and 24 bases lay in between. CDR1 and CDR2 (germline): LGHNT, FRNRAP. CDR3 sequence reads: CASGLVRSPELQGYSNQPQHF. The DNA of the CDR3 is TGTGCTAGTGGTTTGGTACGGTCCCCCGAGCTCCAGGGCTATAGCAATCAGCCCCAGCATTTT.

This clonotype has at least ten counts. V and J are TRBV5-1 and TRBJ1-4; D possibly corresponds to TRBD1 (5 bases). The germline V and J ends were trimmed by 0 bases and 3 bases, with 9 bases remaining between them. The CDR3 runs to 15 residues. Germline assignment: CDR1 SGHRS and CDR2 YFSETQ. CDR3 coding DNA: TGCGCCAGCAGCTTGGCCCGGGGGTCTAATGAAAAACTGTTTTTT. This codes for CASSLARGSNEKLFF.

This clonotype came up many times. V usage is TRBV29-1 and J usage is TRBJ2-5, with 8 nucleotides matching TRBD2. CDR1 is SQVTM, CDR2 ANQGSEA, per germline. The ends lost 4 bases at V and 8 bases at J; junction bases unmatched: 9. The CDR3 runs to 13 residues. CDR3 nucleotides: TGCAGCGTTGCGGCCAGCGGGGGTCGTACCCAGTACTTC. This codes for CSVAASGGRTQYF.

At least ten counts were recorded for this clonotype. The V and J genes are TRBV20-1 and TRBJ2-2; D is unresolved. The CDR3 covers 15 residues. Germline loops: CDR1 DFQATT, CDR2 SNEGSKA (reference sequence). Trimming removed 5 bases at V and 0 bases at J, with 13 bases between. CDR3 loop: CSALDGFANTGELFF. The CDR3, as DNA: TGCAGTGCTCTCGACGGGTTCGCGAACACCGGGGAGCTGTTTTTT.

This clonotype was detected ten times or more. The genes are TRBV9 and TRBJ1-1; TRBD1 agrees at 8 bases. This CDR3 comprises 21 residues. The junction had 24 bases not matched to a gene; V was cut back by 0 bases and J by 5 bases. In germline, CDR1 is SGDLS, CDR2 YYNGEE. Written as DNA, the CDR3 is TGTGCCAGCAGCGTAGACCTCGGACAGGGAGGGTTTAGTAGGGCGGTGACTGAAGCTTTCTTT. Protein: CASSVDLGQGGFSRAVTEAFF.

This clonotype was observed many times. This chain connects TRBV3-1 to TRBJ2-1, with TRBD2 identical over 13 bases. The CDR3 is made up of 17 amino acids. Germline V CDR1 and CDR2: LGHDT, YNNKEL (reference sequence). V was clipped by 3 bases and J by 0 bases; unmatched bases: 2. CDR3 residues: CASSHRLAGGSYNEQFF. The CDR3 DNA reads TGTGCCAGCAGCCACAGACTAGCGGGAGGCTCCTACAATGAGCAGTTCTTC.

This clonotype was recorded at least ten times. The V gene is TRBV15, the J gene TRBJ2-5; D remains ambiguous. The CDR3 length is 15 residues. Germline assignment: CDR1 LNHNV and CDR2 YYDKDF (reference sequence). The germline V and J ends were trimmed by 0 bases and 0 bases, with 8 bases remaining between them. CDR3 sequence (DNA): TGTGCCACCAGCAGAGATATGAAATACCAAGAGACCCAGTACTTC. Encoded protein: CATSRDMKYQETQYF.

This clonotype was observed many times. This chain links TRBV5-6 with TRBJ2-1, with 12 bases identical to TRBD2. The CDR3 has 18 amino acids. The trim removed 1 base at V and 2 bases at J, leaving 7 bases unmatched. Germline loops: CDR1 SGHDT, CDR2 YYEEEE. This chain's CDR3 is CASSLSSSGGAPYNEQFF. Written as DNA, the CDR3 is TGTGCCAGCAGCTTGAGTTCTAGCGGGGGGGCTCCCTACAATGAGCAGTTCTTC. Drawing the rest from reference TRBV5-6 and TRBJ2-1, the complete variable domain is DAGVTQSPTHLIKTRGQQVTLRCSPKSGHDTVSWYQQALGQGPQFIFQYYEEEERQRGNFPDRFSGHQFPNYSSELNVNALLLGDSALYLCASSLSSSGGAPYNEQFFGPGTRLTVL.

The rearrangement links TRBV4-3 to TRBJ1-5, with a weak D call TRBD1 (6 bases). Germline V lookup: CDR1 LGHNA, CDR2 YSLEER. V shed 4 bases and J shed 10 bases, with 26 bases lying between them. The CDR3 loop spans 17 amino acids. CDR3 loop: CASSRGLQEQGSQPQHF. The CDR3 DNA reads as TGCGCCAGCAGCCGCGGCCTACAGGAACAGGGTAGTCAACCCCAGCATTTT.

This clonotype came up many times. This chain joins TRBV5-1 and TRBJ2-7; weak D call: TRBD1 (6 bases). This CDR3 has 12 residues. V was clipped by 4 bases and J by 6 bases, with 11 bases between them. CDR1 and CDR2 from the germline V gene are SGHRS and YFSETQ. CDR3 loop: CASSTTDSEQYF. In nucleotides, the CDR3 is TGCGCCAGCAGCACAACGGACAGCGAGCAGTACTTC.

This clonotype was observed many times. The V gene is TRBV5-1, the J gene TRBJ2-2; the D gene is possibly TRBD1 (6 bases). V lost 7 bases and J 0 bases, leaving 13 bases between the germline ends. This CDR3 region has 15 residues. From germline, CDR1 is SGHRS and CDR2 YFSETQ. Written as DNA, the CDR3 is TGCGCCAGCGAGATGGGGGCCCCGAACACCGGGGAGCTGTTTTTT. Protein product: CASEMGAPNTGELFF.

This clonotype was counted at least ten times. The chain employs TRBV12-3 or TRBV12-4 and TRBJ1-4; TRBD1 matches at 9 bases. This CDR3 has 15 residues. J was trimmed by 5 bases and V by 6 bases; bases with no gene match: 7. CDR3 protein: CASRGWTGANEKLFF. CDR3 sequence (DNA): TGTGCCAGCAGGGGATGGACAGGGGCAAATGAAAAACTGTTTTTT.

This clonotype has at least ten counts. The CDR3 DNA is TGTGCCAGCAGCTCCTTACAGGGAAACGGGGAGCTGTTTTTT. Translating gives CASSSLQGNGELFF. The chain is built from TRBV5-5 and TRBJ2-2; D is possibly TRBD1 (6 bases). V lost 3 bases, J lost 7 bases, and 13 bases lay in between. This CDR3 is 14 amino acids long. The germline V gene encodes CDR1 SGHKS and CDR2 YYEKEE (reference sequence).

This clonotype has a count of ten or more. The V call is TRBV5-1, the J call TRBJ2-1; 8 nucleotides match TRBD2. CDR3 size: 15 residues. After removal of 0 bases from V and 4 bases from J, the junction contained 3 bases not matched to a gene. Germline V CDR1 and CDR2: SGHRS, YFSETQ. The CDR3 bases are TGCGCCAGCAGCTTGGCAGCGGGAGAGTACAATGAGCAGTTCTTC. It translates to CASSLAAGEYNEQFF.

This clonotype was recorded at least ten times. This chain joins TRBV20-1 and TRBJ2-1; D may be TRBD1 or TRBD2 (5 bases each). Germline lookup yields CDR1 DFQATT and CDR2 SNEGSKA (reference sequence). This CDR3 spans 14 amino acids. Trimming cost V 5 bases and J 2 bases, with 13 bases left between them. Written as DNA, the CDR3 is TGCAGTGCTCGGGACCAAGGGGCCTACAATGAGCAGTTCTTC. Its translation: CSARDQGAYNEQFF.

This clonotype was seen ten or more times. V usage is TRBV6-5 and J usage is TRBJ2-2; TRBD1 agrees at 7 bases. V gave up 0 bases and J gave up 6 bases; unmatched junction bases: 13. From germline, CDR1 is MNHEY and CDR2 SVGAGI. This CDR3 region has 18 residues. The CDR3 sequence is CASSYSDRDEGRAGELFF. The CDR3 bases are TGTGCCAGCAGTTACTCCGACAGGGATGAGGGACGCGCCGGGGAGCTGTTTTTT.

This clonotype was counted many times. The J gene is TRBJ2-7, the V gene TRBV10-3, with a tentative D call TRBD2 (6 bases). Trimming left V 3 bases short and J 4 bases short, with 13 bases between. CDR1 is ENHRY and CDR2 is SYGVKD in the germline V gene. The CDR3 extends over 14 amino acids. The CDR3 nucleotides are TGTGCCATCAGTGACTCGGGGGAGTGGTACGAGCAGTACTTC. It is translated as CAISDSGEWYEQYF.

This clonotype was found many times. V gene TRBV6-5 combines with J gene TRBJ1-1; 8 bases fit TRBD1. The V gene end was trimmed by 6 bases and the J gene end by 0 bases; junction bases not matched to a gene: 9. Per the germline V gene, CDR1 is MNHEY and CDR2 is SVGAGI. This CDR3 contains 16 residues. Written as DNA, the CDR3 is TGTGCCAGCAGGACGTCAGGGGGCCGTATGAACACTGAAGCTTTCTTT. Translating it yields CASRTSGGRMNTEAFF.